The 20 T cell receptor beta chains below come from one sample, sequenced in a study of CD8 T cells in ankylosing spondylitis. TCRdb reprocessed the 5' RACE reads with MiXCR, giving one entry per CDR3 protein. The sample has around 770,000 distinct CDR3 sequences; 12% are singletons. Which antigens these TCRs recognize remains unknown. Study-level findings and limits: Seemingly characteristic of ankylosing spondylitis blood was a TCR beta motif consisting of under 10 highly homologous variants.

The sample taken for sequencing was blood, either unsorted or a sorted T cell fraction (not recorded which). Receptor source: a male donor with ankylosing spondylitis.

This clonotype was recorded many times. The rearrangement joins TRBV2 to TRBJ1-6, with D uncertain. Trimming removed 1 base from V and 3 bases from J, with 4 bases in between. Germline V gene lookup returns CDR1 SNHLY and CDR2 FYNNEI. The CDR3 is 14 amino acids. The CDR3 DNA is TGTGCCAGCAGTGAAGGGAACTATAATTCACCCCTCCACTTT. It encodes CASSEGNYNSPLHF.

This clonotype has at least ten counts. V is TRBV20-1 and J is TRBJ2-5; TRBD2 matches 8 bases. Per germline, CDR1 DFQATT and CDR2 SNEGSKA (reference sequence). The CDR3 is 15 residues long. V was clipped by 1 base and J by 2 bases; unmatched bases: 6. In DNA form, the CDR3 reads TGCAGTGCTAGAGTTCCCGGGACTAGACAAGAGACCCAGTACTTC. Translation: CSARVPGTRQETQYF.

The chain has TRBV30 and TRBJ1-1; 8 nucleotides match TRBD1. V shed 4 bases and J 4 bases; nucleotides not matched to a gene: 8. The CDR3 has 14 residues. Germline CDR1 reads GTSNPN; CDR2 reads SVGIG (reference sequence). The CDR3 bases are TGTGCCTGGATCCGGACAGGGACAGGCACTGAAGCTTTCTTT. It specifies CAWIRTGTGTEAFF.

This clonotype was recorded at least ten times. Because it lacks the conserved phenylalanine or tryptophan at the end, this CDR3 is likely a read error. It is unclear where the CDR3 begins or ends on the DNA, so no DNA is shown, and the CDR3 is as TCRdb lists it. This chain connects TRBV20-1 to TRBJ2-7; the table's D call, TRBD1, has no DNA check behind it. Germline V gives CDR1 DFQATT, CDR2 SNEGSKA (reference sequence). The CDR3 sequence runs 11 residues, both termini included. CDR3 amino acids: CSARNGHKVFI.

The sample holds many counts of this clonotype. The chain links TRBV10-3 to TRBJ2-5; 12 nucleotides line up with TRBD1. The CDR3 covers 15 residues. Germline V CDR1 and CDR2: ENHRY, SYGVKD. Trimming at V came to 6 bases and at J to 5 bases, leaving 7 bases not matched to a gene. CDR3 residues: CAISGTGGYGETQYF. The CDR3 DNA follows: TGTGCCATCAGCGGGACAGGGGGCTATGGGGAGACCCAGTACTTC.

The V call is TRBV20-1, the J call TRBJ2-5; D gene uncertain. Trimming removed 3 bases at V and 5 bases at J, with 10 bases between. The CDR3 runs to 12 residues. Germline V CDR1 and CDR2: DFQATT, SNEGSKA (reference sequence). The CDR3 DNA sequence: TGCAGTGCTAGGCGTCCGTCGGAGACCCAGTACTTC. It specifies CSARRPSETQYF.

This clonotype occurred a few times. This sequence joins TRBV6-1 and TRBJ2-5, with D perhaps assigned TRBD1 or TRBD2 (5 bases each). This CDR3 spans 15 amino acids. Per the germline V gene, CDR1 is MNHNS and CDR2 is SASEGT. Trimming pared 6 bases from V and 2 bases from J, leaving 16 bases between. The CDR3 here is CASSPRGRPQETQYF. The CDR3 bases are TGTGCCAGCAGCCCAAGGGGACGCCCTCAAGAGACCCAGTACTTC.

This clonotype was detected only a few times. The V and J genes are TRBV28 and TRBJ1-2; 7 bases match TRBD1. The CDR3 contains 15 residues. CDR1 is MDHEN, CDR2 SYDVKM, per germline. After removal of 6 bases from V and 2 bases from J, the junction contained 9 bases not matched to a gene. The CDR3 sequence is CASRSNRGANYGYTF. CDR3 coding DNA: TGTGCCAGCAGATCGAACAGGGGAGCCAACTATGGCTACACCTTC.

This clonotype was counted only a few times. J is TRBJ2-7 and V is TRBV15; D uncertain. V lost 3 bases and J 5 bases, leaving 14 bases between the germline ends. The germline CDR1 and CDR2 sequences are LNHNV and YYDKDF (reference sequence). The CDR3 runs 14 residues. In DNA, the CDR3 is TGTGCCACCAGCAGTCTATTCGGGCCGAACGAGCAGTACTTC. It codes for CATSSLFGPNEQYF.

In its sample, this clonotype was seen a few times. The chain links TRBV4-3 to TRBJ1-2, with 10 nucleotides matching TRBD1. Germline values: CDR1 LGHNA, CDR2 YSLEER. This CDR3 region has 16 residues. V dropped 0 bases and J dropped 7; count of bases not matched to a gene: 8. The CDR3 region is CASSQDFRQGAGGYTF. DNA of the CDR3: TGCGCCAGCAGCCAAGATTTCCGACAGGGGGCAGGTGGCTACACCTTC.

This clonotype has more than one count but fewer than ten. This chain joins TRBV6-6 and TRBJ1-6, with D possibly matching TRBD1 (5 bases). V was shortened by 7 bases and J by 14 bases, with 15 bases between the two germline ends. Germline CDR1 is MNHNY and CDR2 is SVGAGI (reference sequence). This CDR3 has 12 residues. The CDR3 reads CASTPREGSLHF. DNA of the CDR3: TGTGCCAGCACTCCCCGAGAGGGGTCCCTCCACTTT.

This rearrangement joins TRBV20-1 to TRBJ1-1; D remains unclear. V was pared by 5 bases and J by 8 bases, with 9 bases between. This CDR3 is built from 10 residues. Germline CDR1 and CDR2: DFQATT and SNEGSKA (reference sequence). The CDR3 sequence: CSAGRREAFF. In DNA form, the CDR3 reads TGCAGTGCTGGTAGAAGGGAAGCTTTCTTT.

Only a few counts were recorded for this clonotype. V is TRBV4-2 and J is TRBJ1-5, with D hard to call. V lost 0 bases to trimming and J lost 4 bases, with 4 bases between them. Germline CDR1 LGHNA, CDR2 YNFKEQ. The CDR3 is 13 residues long. The CDR3, as DNA: TGTGCCAGCAGCCAAGATTTTAATCAGCCCCAGCATTTT. Residues: CASSQDFNQPQHF.

The V gene is TRBV7-9, the J gene TRBJ2-4; the D gene is possibly TRBD2 (5 bases). The V and J ends lost 5 bases and 8 bases respectively, with 10 bases between them. Germline CDR1 and CDR2: SEHNR and FQNEAQ (reference sequence). CDR3 length: 12 residues. CDR3 sequence reads: CASSGGADIQYF. The CDR3, as DNA: TGTGCCAGCAGCGGAGGAGCGGACATTCAGTACTTC.

In this sample, this clonotype turned up many times. The rearrangement links TRBV7-9 to TRBJ1-3; D is uncertain. This CDR3 has 14 amino acids. V lost 3 bases and J 0 bases, leaving 6 bases between the germline ends. Looked up from germline, CDR1 is SEHNR and CDR2 is FQNEAQ (reference sequence). The CDR3 is CASSLEVSGNTIYF. CDR3 sequence (DNA): TGTGCCAGCAGCTTGGAAGTCTCTGGAAACACCATATATTTT.

The V and J genes are TRBV7-2 and TRBJ2-3, with D uncertain. The CDR3 spans 14 residues. Germline loops: CDR1 SGHTA, CDR2 FQGNSA. Trimming took 5 bases from V and 3 from J, leaving 12 bases between them. DNA of the CDR3: TGTGCCAGCAGCCCTCGACTGCTTACAGATACGCAGTATTTT. Translated: CASSPRLLTDTQYF.

Notes on this clonotype: An end of the junction does not agree with germline; a read error may underlie this. CDR3 coding DNA: TGTGCCAGCCGACATGAATCCTACAATGAGCAGATCTTC. Translated, it gives CASRHESYNEQIF. The genes are TRBV6-1 and TRBJ2-1; unclear D gene. CDR3 length equals 13 residues. Germline V lookup: CDR1 MNHNS, CDR2 SASEGT.

At least ten counts were recorded for this clonotype. The chain combines TRBV7-9 with TRBJ2-7; D is ambiguous. The CDR3 spans 12 residues. Between the trimmed V and J ends, which lost 4 bases and 4 bases, there was a span of 8 bases. The V gene's germline CDR1 is SEHNR and CDR2 FQNEAQ (reference sequence). The CDR3 here is CASSSRIYEQYF. The CDR3 DNA sequence: TGTGCCAGCAGCTCCCGTATTTACGAGCAGTACTTC.

This clonotype has ten or more counts. The gene calls are TRBV29-1 and TRBJ2-1, with D tentatively TRBD1 (6 bases). The germline CDR1 and CDR2 sequences are SQVTM and ANQGSEA. The CDR3 spans 14 residues. Deletions cut 4 bases from V and 0 bases from J, with 10 bases between. CDR3 sequence (DNA): TGCAGCGTTGTGGGGGCGAGCTCCTACAATGAGCAGTTCTTC. This encodes CSVVGASSYNEQFF.

This clonotype was seen many times. The CDR3 reads CSAPKGNQPQHF. The CDR3 DNA sequence: TGCAGTGCCCCGAAGGGCAATCAGCCCCAGCATTTT. The chain is built from TRBV20-1 and TRBJ1-5; no clear D gene. Trimming stripped 6 bases from V and 2 bases from J, with 8 bases between. The CDR3 is 12 amino acids. Germline assignment: CDR1 DFQATT and CDR2 SNEGSKA (reference sequence).